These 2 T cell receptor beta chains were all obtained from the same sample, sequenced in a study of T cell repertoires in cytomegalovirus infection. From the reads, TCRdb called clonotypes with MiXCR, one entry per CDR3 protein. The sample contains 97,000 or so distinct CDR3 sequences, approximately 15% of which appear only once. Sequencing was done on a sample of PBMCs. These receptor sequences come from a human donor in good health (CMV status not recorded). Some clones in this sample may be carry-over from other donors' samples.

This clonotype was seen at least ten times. The CDR3 DNA sequence: TGTGCCAGCAGCTCTCCCGACAGCCCCTATGGCTACACCTTC. This encodes CASSSPDSPYGYTF. The chain is built from TRBV7-2 and TRBJ1-2; possibly TRBD1 for D (5 bases). CDR3 length: 14 residues. Germline CDR1 and CDR2: SGHTA and FQGNSA. Trimming stripped 4 bases from V and 4 bases from J, with 13 bases between.

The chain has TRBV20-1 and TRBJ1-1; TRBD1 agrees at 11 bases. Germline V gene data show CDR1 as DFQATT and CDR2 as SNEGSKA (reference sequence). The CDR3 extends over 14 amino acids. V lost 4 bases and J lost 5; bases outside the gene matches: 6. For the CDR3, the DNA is TGCAGTGCTAAGGACAGGGGGCGCCGGACTGAAGCTTTCTTT. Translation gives CSAKDRGRRTEAFF.